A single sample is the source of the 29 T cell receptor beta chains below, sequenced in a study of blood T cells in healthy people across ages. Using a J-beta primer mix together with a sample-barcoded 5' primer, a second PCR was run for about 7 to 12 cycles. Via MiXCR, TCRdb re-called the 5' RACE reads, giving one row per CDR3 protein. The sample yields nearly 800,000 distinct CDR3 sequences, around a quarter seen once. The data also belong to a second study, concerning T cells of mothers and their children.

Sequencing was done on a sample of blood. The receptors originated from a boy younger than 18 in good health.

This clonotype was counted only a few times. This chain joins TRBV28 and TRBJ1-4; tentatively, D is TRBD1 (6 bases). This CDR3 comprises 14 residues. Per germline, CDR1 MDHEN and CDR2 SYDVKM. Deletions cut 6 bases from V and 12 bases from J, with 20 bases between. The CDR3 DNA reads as TGTGCCAGCAGCAACCTAAACAGGGAAGGAGAACTGTTTTTT. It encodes CASSNLNREGELFF. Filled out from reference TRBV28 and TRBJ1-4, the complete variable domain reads DVKVTQSSRYLVKRTGEKVFLECVQDMDHENMFWYRQDPGLGLRLIYFSYDVKMKEKGDIPEGYSVSREKKERFSLILESASTNQTSMYLCASSNLNREGELFFGSGTQLSVL.

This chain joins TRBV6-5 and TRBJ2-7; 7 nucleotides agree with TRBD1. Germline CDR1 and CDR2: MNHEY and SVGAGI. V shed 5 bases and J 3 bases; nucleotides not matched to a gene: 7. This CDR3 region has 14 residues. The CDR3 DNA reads TGTGCCAGCAGTCCCGGGACAGTGTTCTACGAGCAGTACTTC. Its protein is CASSPGTVFYEQYF.

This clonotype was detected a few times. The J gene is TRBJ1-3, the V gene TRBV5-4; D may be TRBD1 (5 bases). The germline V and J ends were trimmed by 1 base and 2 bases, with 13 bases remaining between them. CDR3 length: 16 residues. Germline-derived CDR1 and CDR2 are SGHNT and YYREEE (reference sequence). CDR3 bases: TGTGCCAGCAGCTTGTTTAACAGGAGCCCTGGAAACACCATATATTTT. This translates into CASSLFNRSPGNTIYF.

For the CDR3, the DNA is TGTGCCAGCAGCCGAAGCGGACAGGGGGAGTGGGTTGAGCAGTTCTTC. Translating gives CASSRSGQGEWVEQFF. V and J are TRBV5-6 and TRBJ2-1; 10 nucleotides align to TRBD1. The CDR3 contains 16 residues. J was trimmed by 9 bases and V by 4 bases; bases with no gene match: 13. Germline values: CDR1 SGHDT, CDR2 YYEEEE. Complete variable domain (other parts from reference TRBV5-6 and TRBJ2-1): DAGVTQSPTHLIKTRGQQVTLRCSPKSGHDTVSWYQQALGQGPQFIFQYYEEEERQRGNFPDRFSGHQFPNYSSELNVNALLLGDSALYLCASSRSGQGEWVEQFFGPGTRLTVL.

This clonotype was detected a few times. The CDR3 region has the DNA TGTGCCACCAGCCTCACGACAGGGGCCTACGAGCAGTACTTC. This sequence encodes CATSLTTGAYEQYF. The chain couples TRBV15 to TRBJ2-7; 8 nucleotides line up with TRBD1. Looked up from germline, CDR1 is LNHNV and CDR2 is YYDKDF (reference sequence). The CDR3 length is 14 residues. The trim removed 5 bases at V and 2 bases at J, leaving 5 bases unmatched.

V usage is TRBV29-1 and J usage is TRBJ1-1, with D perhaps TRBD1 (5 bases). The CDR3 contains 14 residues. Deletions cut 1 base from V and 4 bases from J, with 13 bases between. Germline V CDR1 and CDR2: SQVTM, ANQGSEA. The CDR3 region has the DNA TGCAGCGTTGAAGGGCAGGGCGGGAGCACTGAAGCTTTCTTT. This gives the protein CSVEGQGGSTEAFF.

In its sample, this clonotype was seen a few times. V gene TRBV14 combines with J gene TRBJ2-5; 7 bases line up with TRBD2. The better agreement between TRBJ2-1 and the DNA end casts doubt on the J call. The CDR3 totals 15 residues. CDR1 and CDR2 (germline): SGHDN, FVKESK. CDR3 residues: CASSLVTGGYNEQFF. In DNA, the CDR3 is TGTGCCAGCAGCCTCGTAACGGGAGGATACAATGAGCAGTTCTTC.

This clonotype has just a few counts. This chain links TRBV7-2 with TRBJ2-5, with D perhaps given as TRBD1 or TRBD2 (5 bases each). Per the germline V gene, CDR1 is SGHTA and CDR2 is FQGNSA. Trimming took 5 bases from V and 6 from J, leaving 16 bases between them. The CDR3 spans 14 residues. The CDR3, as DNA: TGTGCCAGCAGCCCAGACCCAGGGACCAAGACCCAGTACTTC. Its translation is CASSPDPGTKTQYF.

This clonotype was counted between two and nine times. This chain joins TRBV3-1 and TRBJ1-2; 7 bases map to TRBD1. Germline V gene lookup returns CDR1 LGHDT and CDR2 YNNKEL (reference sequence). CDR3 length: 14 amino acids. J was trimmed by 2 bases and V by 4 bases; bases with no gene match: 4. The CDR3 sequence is CASSLQQGNYGYTF. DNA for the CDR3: TGTGCCAGCAGCCTTCAACAGGGGAACTATGGCTACACCTTC. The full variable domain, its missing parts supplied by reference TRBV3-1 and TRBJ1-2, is DTAVSQTPKYLVTQMGNDKSIKCEQNLGHDTMYWYKQDSKKFLKIMFSYNNKELIINETVPNRFSPKSPDKAHLNLHINSLELGDSAVYFCASSLQQGNYGYTFGSGTRLTVV.

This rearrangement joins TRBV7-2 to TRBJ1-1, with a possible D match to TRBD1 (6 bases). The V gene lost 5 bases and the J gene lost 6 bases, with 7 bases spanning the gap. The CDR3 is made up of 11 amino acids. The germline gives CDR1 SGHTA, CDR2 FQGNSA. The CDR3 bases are TGTGCCAGCAGCGGGACACCTGAAGCTTTCTTT. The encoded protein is CASSGTPEAFF.

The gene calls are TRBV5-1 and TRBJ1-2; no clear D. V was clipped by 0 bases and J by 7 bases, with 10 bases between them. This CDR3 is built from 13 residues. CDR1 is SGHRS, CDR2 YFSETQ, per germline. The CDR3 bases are TGCGCCAGCAGCTTGGGCTTAGTTCCTGGCTACACCTTC. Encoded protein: CASSLGLVPGYTF.

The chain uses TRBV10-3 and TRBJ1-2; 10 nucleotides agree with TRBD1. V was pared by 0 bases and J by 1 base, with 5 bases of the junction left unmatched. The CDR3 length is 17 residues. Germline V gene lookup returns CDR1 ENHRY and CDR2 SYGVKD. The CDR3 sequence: CAISESDRGPLNYGYTF. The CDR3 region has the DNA TGTGCCATCAGTGAGTCCGACAGGGGGCCGCTTAACTATGGCTACACCTTC.

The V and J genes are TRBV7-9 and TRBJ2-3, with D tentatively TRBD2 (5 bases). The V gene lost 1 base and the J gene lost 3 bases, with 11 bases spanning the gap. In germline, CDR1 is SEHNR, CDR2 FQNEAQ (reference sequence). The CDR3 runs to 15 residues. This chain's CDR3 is CASSLVVRGTDTQYF. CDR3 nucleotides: TGTGCCAGCAGCTTAGTCGTCCGGGGAACAGATACGCAGTATTTT.

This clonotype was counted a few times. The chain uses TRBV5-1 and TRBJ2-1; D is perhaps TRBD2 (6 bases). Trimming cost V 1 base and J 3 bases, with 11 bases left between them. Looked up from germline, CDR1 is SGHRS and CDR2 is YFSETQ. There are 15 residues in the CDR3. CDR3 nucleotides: TGCGCCAGCAGCTTGTCTGCGGGGCTCTACAATGAGCAGTTCTTC. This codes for CASSLSAGLYNEQFF.

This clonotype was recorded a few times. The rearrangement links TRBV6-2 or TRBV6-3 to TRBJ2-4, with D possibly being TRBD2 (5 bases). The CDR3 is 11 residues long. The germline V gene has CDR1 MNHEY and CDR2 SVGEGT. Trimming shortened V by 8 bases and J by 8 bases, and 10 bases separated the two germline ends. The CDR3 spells CASRTGDIQYF. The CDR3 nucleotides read TGTGCCAGCCGCACCGGGGACATTCAGTACTTC.

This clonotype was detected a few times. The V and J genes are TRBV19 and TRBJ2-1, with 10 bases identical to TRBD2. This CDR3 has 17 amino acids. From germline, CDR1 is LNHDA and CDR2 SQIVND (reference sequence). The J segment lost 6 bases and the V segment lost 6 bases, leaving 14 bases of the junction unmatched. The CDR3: CASSPWGSGGAVNEQFF. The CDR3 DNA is TGTGCCAGTAGCCCCTGGGGGAGCGGGGGGGCGGTCAATGAGCAGTTCTTC.

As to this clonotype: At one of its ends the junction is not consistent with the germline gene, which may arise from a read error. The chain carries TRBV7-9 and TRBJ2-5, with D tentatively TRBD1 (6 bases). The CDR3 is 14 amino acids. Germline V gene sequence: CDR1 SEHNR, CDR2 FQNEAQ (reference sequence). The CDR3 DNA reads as TGTGCCAGCAGCCCGGGACATTCCCAAGAGACCCGGTACTTC. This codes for CASSPGHSQETRYF. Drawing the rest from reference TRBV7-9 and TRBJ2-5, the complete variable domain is DTGVSQNPRHKITKRGQNVTFRCDPISEHNRLYWYRQTLGQGPEFLTYFQNEAQLEKSRLLSDRFSAERPKGSFSTLEIQRTEQGDSAMYLCASSPGHSQETRYFGPGTRLLVL.

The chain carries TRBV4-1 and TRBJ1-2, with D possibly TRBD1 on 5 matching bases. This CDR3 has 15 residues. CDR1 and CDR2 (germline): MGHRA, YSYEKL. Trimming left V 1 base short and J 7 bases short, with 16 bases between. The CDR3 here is CASSQVHGGSSGYTF. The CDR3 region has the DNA TGCGCCAGCAGCCAAGTTCACGGGGGTTCGAGTGGCTACACCTTC.

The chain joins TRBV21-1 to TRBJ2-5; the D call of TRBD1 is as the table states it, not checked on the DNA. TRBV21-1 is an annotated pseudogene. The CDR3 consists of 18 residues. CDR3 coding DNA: TGTGCCAGCAGCAGAACCACTCCGGGACAGGGGGCCTCAGAGACCCAGTACTTC. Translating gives CASSRTTPGQGASETQYF.

CDR3 amino acids: CASSLDPGQYQETQYF. As DNA, the CDR3 is TGTGCCAGCAGCTTAGATCCCGGACAGTATCAAGAGACCCAGTACTTC. The V and J genes are TRBV11-2 and TRBJ2-5; tentative D call: TRBD1 (6 bases). Germline CDR1 reads SGHAT; CDR2 reads FQNNGV. The CDR3 has 16 amino acids. Deletions cut 0 bases from V and 2 bases from J, with 13 bases between.

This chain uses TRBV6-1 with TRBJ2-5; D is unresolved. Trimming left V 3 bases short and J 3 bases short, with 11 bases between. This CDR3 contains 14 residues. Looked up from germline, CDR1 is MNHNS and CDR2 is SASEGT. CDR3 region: CASSEMGSKETQYF. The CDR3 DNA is TGTGCCAGCAGTGAGATGGGGTCTAAAGAGACCCAGTACTTC.

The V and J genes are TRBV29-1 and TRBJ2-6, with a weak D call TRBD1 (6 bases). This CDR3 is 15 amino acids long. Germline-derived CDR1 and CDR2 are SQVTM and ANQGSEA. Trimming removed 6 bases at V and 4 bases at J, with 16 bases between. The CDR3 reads CSVHGQSDGANVLTF. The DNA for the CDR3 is TGCAGCGTGCATGGACAGAGCGACGGGGCCAACGTCCTGACTTTC.

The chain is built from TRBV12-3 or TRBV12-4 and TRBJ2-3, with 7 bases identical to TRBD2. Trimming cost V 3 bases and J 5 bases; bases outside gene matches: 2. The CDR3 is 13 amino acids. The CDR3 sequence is CASSFASGDTQYF. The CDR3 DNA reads TGTGCCAGCAGTTTTGCTAGCGGAGATACGCAGTATTTT.

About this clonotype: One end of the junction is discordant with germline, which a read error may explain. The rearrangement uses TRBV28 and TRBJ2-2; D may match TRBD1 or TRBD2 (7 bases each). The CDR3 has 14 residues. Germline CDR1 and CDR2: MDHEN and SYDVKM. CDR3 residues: CACSGTVGTGELFF. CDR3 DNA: TGTGCCTGCAGCGGGACAGTCGGCACCGGGGAGCTGTTTTTT.

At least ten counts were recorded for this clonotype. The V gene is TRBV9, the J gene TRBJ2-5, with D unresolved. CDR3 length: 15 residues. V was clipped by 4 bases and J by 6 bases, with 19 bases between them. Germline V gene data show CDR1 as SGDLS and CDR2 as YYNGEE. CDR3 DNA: TGTGCCAGCAGCTTTTCCCCGGCCGAAAGCCAGACCCAGTACTTC. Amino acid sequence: CASSFSPAESQTQYF.

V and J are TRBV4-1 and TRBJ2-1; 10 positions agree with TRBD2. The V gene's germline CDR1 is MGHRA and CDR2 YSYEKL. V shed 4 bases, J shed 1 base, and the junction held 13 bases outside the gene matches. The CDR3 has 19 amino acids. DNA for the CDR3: TGCGCCAGCAGCCCATGGGGGTCTAGCGGGGGTGTATCCTACAATGAGCAGTTCTTC. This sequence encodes CASSPWGSSGGVSYNEQFF.

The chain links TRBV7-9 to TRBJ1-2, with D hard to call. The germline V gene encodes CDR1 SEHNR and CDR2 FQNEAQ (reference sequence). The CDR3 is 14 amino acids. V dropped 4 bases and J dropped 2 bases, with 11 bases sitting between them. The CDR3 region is CASSSEGRNYGYTF. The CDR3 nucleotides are TGTGCCAGCAGCTCAGAAGGACGGAACTATGGCTACACCTTC.

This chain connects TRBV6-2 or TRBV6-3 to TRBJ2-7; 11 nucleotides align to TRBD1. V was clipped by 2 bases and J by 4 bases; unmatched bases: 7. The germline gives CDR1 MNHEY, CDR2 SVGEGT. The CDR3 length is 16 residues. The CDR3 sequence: CASSYPSGQGGYEQYF. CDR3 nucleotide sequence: TGTGCCAGCAGTTACCCCTCGGGACAGGGGGGATACGAGCAGTACTTC.

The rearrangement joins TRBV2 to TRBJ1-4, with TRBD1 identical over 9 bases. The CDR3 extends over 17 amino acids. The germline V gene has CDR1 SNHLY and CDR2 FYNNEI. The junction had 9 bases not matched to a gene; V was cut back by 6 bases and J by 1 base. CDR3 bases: TGTGCCAGCAGCCAACCCGGACAGGGGAGAACTAATGAAAAACTGTTTTTT. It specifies CASSQPGQGRTNEKLFF. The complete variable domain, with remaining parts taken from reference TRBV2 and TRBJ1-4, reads EPEVTQTPSHQVTQMGQEVILRCVPISNHLYFYWYRQILGQKVEFLVSFYNNEISEKSEIFDDQFSVERPDGSNFTLKIRSTKLEDSAMYFCASSQPGQGRTNEKLFFGSGTQLSVL.